Presented here are 8 T cell receptor beta chains from one specimen sequenced in a study of OX40 agonist ivuxolimab in advanced cancers. Sequenced by immunoSEQ multiplex PCR; TCRdb stores in-frame clones only, minus some. Of over 80,000 clones in the sample, about 87% were seen once. Sequences were derived from CD4+ or CD8+ T cells sorted from blood, sampled in a trial of the OX40 agonist ivuxolimab. All receptors derive from an adult with an advanced solid tumor such as melanoma, head and neck, liver or kidney cancer.

V gene TRBV2 combines with J gene TRBJ1-2; weak D call: TRBD1 (5 bases). Germline assignment: CDR1 SNHLY and CDR2 FYNNEI. The germline V and J ends were trimmed by 3 bases and 4 bases, with 12 bases remaining between them. The CDR3 is 14 residues long. Written as DNA, the CDR3 is TGTGCCAGCAGTGACCCAGGGAGGTTCTATGGCTACACCTTC. As protein: CASSDPGRFYGYTF.

This chain links TRBV6-4 with TRBJ2-1, with 12 bases that match TRBD2. CDR1 is MRHNA and CDR2 is SNTAGT in the germline V gene. V lost 4 bases, J lost 7 bases, and 17 bases stayed unmatched. There are 19 residues in the CDR3. CDR3: CASSANGQIGLAGRNEQFF. The CDR3 nucleotides are TGTGCCAGCAGTGCTAACGGACAGATTGGACTAGCGGGAAGGAATGAGCAGTTCTTC.

CDR3 sequence: CASSPHREIAPGYTF. CDR3 coding DNA: TGTGCCAGCAGCCCCCACCGGGAAATAGCGCCTGGCTACACCTTC. The chain has TRBV28 and TRBJ1-2; D is ambiguous. The V end lost 6 bases, the J end lost 7 bases, and 21 bases lay between the germline ends. Germline V CDR1 and CDR2: MDHEN, SYDVKM. The CDR3 covers 15 residues.

This clone was seen once. This chain connects TRBV18 to TRBJ1-4; a possible D gene is TRBD1 (6 bases). Trimming removed 1 base from V and 4 bases from J, with 19 bases in between. The CDR3 is made up of 18 amino acids. Germline values: CDR1 KGHSH, CDR2 LQKENI. This CDR3 is CASSPHRVGPTINEKLFF. DNA of the CDR3: TGTGCCAGCTCACCACACAGGGTTGGACCGACGATTAATGAAAAACTGTTTTTT.

This sequence joins TRBV10-1 and TRBJ2-2; the match to TRBD2 covers 7 bases. CDR1 is WNHNN, CDR2 SYGVQD, per germline (reference sequence). This CDR3 is 14 amino acids long. Unmatched junction bases numbered 4, after V lost 8 bases and J lost 1 base. The CDR3 region is CASREAWNTGELFF. The CDR3 DNA is TGCGCCAGCCGGGAGGCATGGAACACCGGGGAGCTGTTTTTT.

The rearrangement uses TRBV6-5 and TRBJ2-7; no definite D call. CDR3 length equals 14 residues. V was shortened by 2 bases and J by 3 bases, with 11 bases between the two germline ends. CDR1 MNHEY and CDR2 SVGAGI come from the germline V gene. CDR3 sequence reads: CASSYRGEGYEQYF. The CDR3 DNA follows: TGTGCCAGCAGTTACCGCGGTGAAGGCTACGAGCAGTACTTC.

This clone was seen just once. V gene TRBV28 combines with J gene TRBJ1-1, with no clear D. Germline V CDR1 and CDR2: MDHEN, SYDVKM. V lost 3 bases and J 7 bases, leaving 6 bases between the germline ends. This CDR3 is 11 amino acids long. CDR3 DNA sequence: TGTGCCAGCAGTTTGGAGATTGAAGCTTTCTTT. It yields the protein CASSLEIEAFF.

This sequence joins TRBV10-3 and TRBJ2-1; 7 bases are a match to TRBD2. V shed 6 bases and J 0 bases; nucleotides not matched to a gene: 5. The CDR3 sequence is 15 residues long. Germline values: CDR1 ENHRY, CDR2 SYGVKD. Written as DNA, the CDR3 is TGTGCCATCAGCTGGGAGGGCGGCTCCTACAATGAGCAGTTCTTC. It yields the protein CAISWEGGSYNEQFF.